The clone carrying this T cell receptor (beta chain) was counted once. Sequenced by immunoSEQ multiplex PCR; TCRdb stores in-frame clones only, minus some. The sample has over 400,000 clones, 85% to 90% seen once. The sample is drawn from a study of blood T cell repertoires in COVID-19. The germline gives CDR1 MNHEY, CDR2 SVGAGI. The CDR3 totals 15 residues. The germline V and J ends were trimmed by 7 bases and 0 bases, with 10 bases remaining between them. Seattle-derived patients entered the study during active infection and were followed longitudinally. The sequenced sample consisted of peripheral blood. The receptor's source is a woman aged 45-65 years with COVID-19, enrolled during active disease. J is TRBJ2-6 and V is TRBV6-5, with D possibly TRBD1 on 6 matching bases. The CDR3 nucleotides read TGTGCCAGCAAGGGGGACGGCTCTGGGGCCAACGTCCTGACTTTC. The encoded protein is CASKGDGSGANVLTF.